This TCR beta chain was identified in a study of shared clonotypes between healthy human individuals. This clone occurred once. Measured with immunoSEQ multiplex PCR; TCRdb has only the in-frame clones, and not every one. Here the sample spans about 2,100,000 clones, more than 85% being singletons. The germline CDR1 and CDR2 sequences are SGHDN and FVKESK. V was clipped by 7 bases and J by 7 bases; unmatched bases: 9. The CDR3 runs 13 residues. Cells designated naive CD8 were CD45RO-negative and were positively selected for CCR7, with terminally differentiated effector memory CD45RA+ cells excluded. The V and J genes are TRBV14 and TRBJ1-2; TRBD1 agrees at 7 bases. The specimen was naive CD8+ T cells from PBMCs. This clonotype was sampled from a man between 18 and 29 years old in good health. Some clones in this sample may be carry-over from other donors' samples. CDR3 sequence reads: CASTPGGASGYTF. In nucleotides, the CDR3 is TGTGCCAGCACCCCAGGGGGAGCTTCTGGCTACACCTTC.